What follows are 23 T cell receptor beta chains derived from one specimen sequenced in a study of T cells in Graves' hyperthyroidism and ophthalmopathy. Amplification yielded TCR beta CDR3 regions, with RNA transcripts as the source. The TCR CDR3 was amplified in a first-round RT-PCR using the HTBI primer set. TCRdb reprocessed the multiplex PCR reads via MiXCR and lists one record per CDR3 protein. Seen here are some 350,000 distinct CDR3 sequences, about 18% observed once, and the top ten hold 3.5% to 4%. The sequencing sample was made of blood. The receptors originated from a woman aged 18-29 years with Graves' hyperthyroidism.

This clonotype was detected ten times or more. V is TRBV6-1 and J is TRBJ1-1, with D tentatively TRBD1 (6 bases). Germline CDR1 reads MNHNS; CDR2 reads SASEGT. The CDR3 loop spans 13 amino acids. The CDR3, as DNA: TGTGCAGGGGGGGGTCAGGGGATGCATTGGGCTTTCTTT. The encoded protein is CAGGGQGMHWAFF.

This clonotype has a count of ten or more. CDR3 region: CSASSGGFGTQYF. CDR3 nucleotide sequence: TGCAGTGCTAGTTCGGGGGGCTTTGGGACCCAGTACTTC. V is TRBV20-1 and J is TRBJ2-5; maybe TRBD2 (7 bases). The CDR3 has 13 residues. The germline V gene encodes CDR1 DFQATT and CDR2 SNEGSKA (reference sequence). V lost 3 bases and J lost 7, with 15 bases in between.

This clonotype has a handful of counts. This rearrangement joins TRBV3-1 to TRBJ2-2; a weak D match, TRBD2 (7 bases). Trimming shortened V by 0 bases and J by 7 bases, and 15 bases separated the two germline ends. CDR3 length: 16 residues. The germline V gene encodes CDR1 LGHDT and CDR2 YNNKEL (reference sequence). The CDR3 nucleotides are TGTGCCAGCAGCCAAGATGGGGGGGCGCGGAGCGGGGAGCTGTTTTTT. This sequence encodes CASSQDGGARSGELFF.

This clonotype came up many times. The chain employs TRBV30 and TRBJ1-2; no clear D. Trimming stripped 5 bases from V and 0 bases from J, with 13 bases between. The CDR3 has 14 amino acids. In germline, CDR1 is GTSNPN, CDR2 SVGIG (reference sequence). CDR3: CAWVALQANYGYTF. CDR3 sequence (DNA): TGTGCCTGGGTAGCATTGCAGGCTAACTATGGCTACACCTTC.

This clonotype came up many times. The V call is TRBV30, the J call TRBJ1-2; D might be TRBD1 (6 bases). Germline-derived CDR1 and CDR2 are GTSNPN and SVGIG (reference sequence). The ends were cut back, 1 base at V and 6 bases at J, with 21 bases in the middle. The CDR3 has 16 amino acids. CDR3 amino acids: CAWSEGVGGRRDGYTF. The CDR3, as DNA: TGTGCCTGGAGTGAGGGGGTTGGCGGGAGGCGCGATGGCTACACCTTC.

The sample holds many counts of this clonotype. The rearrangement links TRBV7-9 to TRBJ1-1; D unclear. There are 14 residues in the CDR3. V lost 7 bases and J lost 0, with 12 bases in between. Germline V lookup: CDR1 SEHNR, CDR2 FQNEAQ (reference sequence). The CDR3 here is CASTIDGMNTEAFF. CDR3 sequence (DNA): TGTGCCAGCACCATCGACGGAATGAACACTGAAGCTTTCTTT.

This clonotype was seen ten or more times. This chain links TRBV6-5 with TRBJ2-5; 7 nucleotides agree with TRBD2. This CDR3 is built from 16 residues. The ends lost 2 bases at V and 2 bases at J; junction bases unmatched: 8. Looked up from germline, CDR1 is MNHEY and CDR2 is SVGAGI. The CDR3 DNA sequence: TGTGCCAGCAGTTACCCCACTCTAGCGGATCAAGAGACCCAGTACTTC. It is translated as CASSYPTLADQETQYF.

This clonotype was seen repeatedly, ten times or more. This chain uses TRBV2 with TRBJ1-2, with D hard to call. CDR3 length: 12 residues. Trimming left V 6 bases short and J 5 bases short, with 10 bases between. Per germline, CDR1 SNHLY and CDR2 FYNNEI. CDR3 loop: CASSRTEYGYTF. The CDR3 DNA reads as TGTGCCAGCAGCCGGACTGAATATGGCTACACCTTC.

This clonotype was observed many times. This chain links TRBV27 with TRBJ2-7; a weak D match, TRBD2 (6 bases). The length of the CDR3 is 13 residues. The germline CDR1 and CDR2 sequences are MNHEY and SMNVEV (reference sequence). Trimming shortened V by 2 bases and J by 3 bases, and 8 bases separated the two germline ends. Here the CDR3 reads CASSLRTNYEQYF. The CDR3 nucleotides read TGTGCCAGCAGTTTAAGGACTAACTACGAGCAGTACTTC.

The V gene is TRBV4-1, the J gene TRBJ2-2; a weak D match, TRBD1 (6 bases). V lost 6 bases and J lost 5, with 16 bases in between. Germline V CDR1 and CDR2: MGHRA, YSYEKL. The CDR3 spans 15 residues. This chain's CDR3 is CASRPAQGRTGELFF. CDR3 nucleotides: TGCGCCAGCAGGCCCGCGCAGGGGAGAACCGGGGAGCTGTTTTTT.

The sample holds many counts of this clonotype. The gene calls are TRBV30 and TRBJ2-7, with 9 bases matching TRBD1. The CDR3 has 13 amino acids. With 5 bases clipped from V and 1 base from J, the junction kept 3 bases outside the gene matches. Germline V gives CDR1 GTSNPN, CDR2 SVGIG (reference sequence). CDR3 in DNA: TGTGCCTGGGACAGGGGGGTATCCTACGAGCAGTACTTC. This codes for CAWDRGVSYEQYF.

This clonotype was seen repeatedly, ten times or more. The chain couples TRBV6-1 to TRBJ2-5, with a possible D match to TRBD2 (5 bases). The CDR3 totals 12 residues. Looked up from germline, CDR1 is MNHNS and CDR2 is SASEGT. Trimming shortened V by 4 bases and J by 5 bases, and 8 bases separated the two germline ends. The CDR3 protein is CASSVPGETQYF. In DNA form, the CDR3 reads TGTGCCAGCAGTGTACCGGGGGAGACCCAGTACTTC.

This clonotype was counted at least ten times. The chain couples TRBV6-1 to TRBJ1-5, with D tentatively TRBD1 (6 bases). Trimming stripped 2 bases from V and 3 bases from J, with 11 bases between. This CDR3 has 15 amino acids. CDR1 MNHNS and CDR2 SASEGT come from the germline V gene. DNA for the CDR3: TGTGCCAGCAGTGAATACAGGGTAACCAATCAGCCCCAGCATTTT. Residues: CASSEYRVTNQPQHF.

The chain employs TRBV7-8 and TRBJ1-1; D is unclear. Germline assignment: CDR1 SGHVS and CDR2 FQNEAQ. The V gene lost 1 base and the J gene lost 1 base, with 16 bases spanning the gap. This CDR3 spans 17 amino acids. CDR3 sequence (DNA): TGTGCCAGCAGCTTAGGGGTTTATAGGTACGGGAACACTGAAGCTTTCTTT. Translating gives CASSLGVYRYGNTEAFF.

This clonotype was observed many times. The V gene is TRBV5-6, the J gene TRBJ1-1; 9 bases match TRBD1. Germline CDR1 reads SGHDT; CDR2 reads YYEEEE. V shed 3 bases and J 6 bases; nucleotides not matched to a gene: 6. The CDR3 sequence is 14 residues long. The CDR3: CASSWGQGAAEAFF. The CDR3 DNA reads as TGTGCCAGCAGCTGGGGACAGGGTGCCGCTGAAGCTTTCTTT.

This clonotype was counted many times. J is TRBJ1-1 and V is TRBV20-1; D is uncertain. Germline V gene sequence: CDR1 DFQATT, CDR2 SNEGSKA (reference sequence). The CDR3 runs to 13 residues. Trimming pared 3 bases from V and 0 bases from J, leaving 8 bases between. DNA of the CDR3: TGCAGTGCTAGGGGGTTTTTGAACACTGAAGCTTTCTTT. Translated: CSARGFLNTEAFF.

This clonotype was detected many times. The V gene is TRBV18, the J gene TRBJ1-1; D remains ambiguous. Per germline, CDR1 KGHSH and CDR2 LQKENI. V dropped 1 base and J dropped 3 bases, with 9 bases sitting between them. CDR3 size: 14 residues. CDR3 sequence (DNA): TGTGCCAGCTCACCACTCAAAGTGGACACTGAAGCTTTCTTT. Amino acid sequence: CASSPLKVDTEAFF. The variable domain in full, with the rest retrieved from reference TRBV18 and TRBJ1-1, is NAGVMQNPRHLVRRRGQEARLRCSPMKGHSHVYWYRQLPEEGLKFMVYLQKENIIDESGMPKERFSAEFPKEGPSILRIQQVVRGDSAAYFCASSPLKVDTEAFFGQGTRLTVV.

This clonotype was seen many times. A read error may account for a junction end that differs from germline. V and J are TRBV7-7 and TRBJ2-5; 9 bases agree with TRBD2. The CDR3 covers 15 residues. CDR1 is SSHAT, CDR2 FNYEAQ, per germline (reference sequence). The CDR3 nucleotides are TGTGCTAGCAGCTTAACGGGACTAGCTCGGGAGACCCAGTACTTC. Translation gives CASSLTGLARETQYF.

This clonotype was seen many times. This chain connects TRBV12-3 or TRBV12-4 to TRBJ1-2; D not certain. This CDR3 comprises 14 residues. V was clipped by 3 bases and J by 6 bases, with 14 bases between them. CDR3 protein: CASSFGLGSDGYTF. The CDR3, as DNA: TGTGCCAGCAGTTTTGGGCTGGGTAGCGATGGCTACACCTTC.

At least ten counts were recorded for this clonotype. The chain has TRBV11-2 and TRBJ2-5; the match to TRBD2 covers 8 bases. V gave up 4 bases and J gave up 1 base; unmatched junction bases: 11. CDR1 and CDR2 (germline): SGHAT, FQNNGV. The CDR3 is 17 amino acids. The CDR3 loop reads CASSWPGLVSPQETQYF. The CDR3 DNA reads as TGTGCCAGCAGCTGGCCGGGACTAGTGTCCCCCCAAGAGACCCAGTACTTC.

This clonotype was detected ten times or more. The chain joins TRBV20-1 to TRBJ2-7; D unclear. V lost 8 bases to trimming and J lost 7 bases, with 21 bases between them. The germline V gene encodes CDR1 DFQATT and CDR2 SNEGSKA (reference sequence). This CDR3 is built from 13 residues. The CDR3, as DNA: TGCAGTCTGATAGGTCCCACCGATTCGGAGCAGTACTTC. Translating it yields CSLIGPTDSEQYF.

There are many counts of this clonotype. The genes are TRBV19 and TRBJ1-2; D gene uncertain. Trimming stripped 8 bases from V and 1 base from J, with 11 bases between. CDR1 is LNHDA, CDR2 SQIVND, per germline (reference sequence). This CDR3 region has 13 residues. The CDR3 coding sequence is TGTGCCAGTGGAAGGGCGTTTAACTATGGCTACACCTTC. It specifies CASGRAFNYGYTF.

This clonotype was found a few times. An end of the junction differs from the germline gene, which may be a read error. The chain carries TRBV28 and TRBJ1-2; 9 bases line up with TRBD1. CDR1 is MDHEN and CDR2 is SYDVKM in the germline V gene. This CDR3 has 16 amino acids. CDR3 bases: TGTGCCTGCAGTTTACCTCTCGGGACAGGGAACTATGGCTACACCTTC. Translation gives CACSLPLGTGNYGYTF.